These 16 T cell receptor beta chains were all obtained from the same sample, sequenced in a study of T cells in Graves' hyperthyroidism and ophthalmopathy. RNA transcripts were the template for amplifying TCR beta CDR3 regions. HTBI primers were the set used in a first-round RT-PCR of the TCR CDR3. TCRdb itself ran the multiplex PCR reads through MiXCR, one entry per CDR3 protein. The sample carries about 660,000 distinct CDR3 sequences, roughly 46% recorded once. The sequencing input was peripheral blood or thyroid tissue (not recorded which). These TCRs come from an adult man with Graves' disease, either hyperthyroidism or ophthalmopathy (not recorded which).

This clonotype has only a few counts. V and J are TRBV24-1 and TRBJ2-2; maybe TRBD1 (7 bases). The CDR3 contains 17 residues. In germline, CDR1 is KGHDR, CDR2 SFDVKD. Trimming took 4 bases from V and 3 from J, leaving 17 bases between them. The CDR3 sequence: CATSEILSRGDTGELFF. The CDR3 coding sequence is TGTGCCACCAGTGAAATACTAAGCAGGGGGGACACCGGGGAGCTGTTTTTT.

The rearrangement uses TRBV10-1 and TRBJ2-3, with D possibly matching TRBD2 (6 bases). Trimming stripped 3 bases from V and 2 bases from J, with 12 bases between. Germline V gives CDR1 WNHNN, CDR2 SYGVQD (reference sequence). CDR3 length: 15 residues. CDR3 amino acids: CASSDVAGPTDTQYF. The CDR3 coding sequence is TGCGCCAGCAGTGATGTGGCGGGACCCACAGATACGCAGTATTTT.

This clonotype came up many times. J is TRBJ2-7 and V is TRBV29-1, with unresolved D. Germline V gene sequence: CDR1 SQVTM, CDR2 ANQGSEA. This CDR3 has 12 amino acids. V was cut by 4 bases and J by 2 bases, with 9 bases left in between. The DNA of the CDR3 is TGCAGCGTTGTACCCACAGCCTACGAGCAGTACTTC. It codes for CSVVPTAYEQYF.

This chain joins TRBV10-3 and TRBJ1-4; D is undetermined. Germline loops: CDR1 ENHRY, CDR2 SYGVKD. Trimming stripped 10 bases from V and 11 bases from J, with 20 bases between. This CDR3 region has 13 residues. The DNA for the CDR3 is TGTGCCAGCAGGTCCCGGACTAGCGGGAAACTGTTTTTT. Its translation is CASRSRTSGKLFF.

The V call is TRBV20-1, the J call TRBJ2-5, with no clear D. Germline lookup yields CDR1 DFQATT and CDR2 SNEGSKA (reference sequence). The CDR3 has 12 residues. With 3 bases removed from V and 4 bases from J, the gap between germline ends came to 9 bases. The DNA of the CDR3 is TGCAGTGCTAGTCCGGGTCCAGAGACCCAGTACTTC. Its translation: CSASPGPETQYF.

The V gene is TRBV27, the J gene TRBJ1-1; D is possibly TRBD1 (6 bases). The length of the CDR3 is 15 residues. Germline values: CDR1 MNHEY, CDR2 SMNVEV (reference sequence). V was pared by 6 bases and J by 3 bases, with 17 bases between. The CDR3 here is CASRGGLGRYTEAFF. In nucleotides, the CDR3 is TGTGCCAGCAGGGGGGGCCTGGGACGATACACTGAAGCTTTCTTT.

This clonotype was counted once. The V and J genes are TRBV20-1 and TRBJ2-5, with unresolved D. This CDR3 comprises 13 residues. In germline, CDR1 is DFQATT, CDR2 SNEGSKA (reference sequence). Trimming stripped 2 bases from V and 2 bases from J, with 9 bases between. CDR3 loop: CSARTGRQETQYF. In nucleotides, the CDR3 is TGCAGTGCTAGAACCGGGCGGCAAGAGACCCAGTACTTC.

This clonotype was seen a handful of times. V usage is TRBV27 and J usage is TRBJ1-1; no definite D call. Germline values: CDR1 MNHEY, CDR2 SMNVEV (reference sequence). There are 13 residues in the CDR3. With 5 bases removed from V and 2 bases from J, the gap between germline ends came to 9 bases. The CDR3, as DNA: TGTGCCAGCAGTACCGCCGTTAACACTGAAGCTTTCTTT. Its protein product is CASSTAVNTEAFF.

This clonotype was counted many times. The chain joins TRBV7-9 to TRBJ1-1; D remains ambiguous. Looked up from germline, CDR1 is SEHNR and CDR2 is FQNEAQ (reference sequence). This CDR3 spans 12 amino acids. Trimming took 5 bases from V and 5 from J, leaving 9 bases between them. DNA of the CDR3: TGTGCCAGCAGCAAGGGTATAACTGAAGCTTTCTTT. This encodes CASSKGITEAFF.

This chain joins TRBV5-1 and TRBJ1-6; D is unclear. Trimming took off 4 bases at V and 12 bases at J, with 14 bases between the two ends. The CDR3 length is 13 residues. The germline gives CDR1 SGHRS, CDR2 YFSETQ. The CDR3 loop is CASSDVDLEPLHF. In DNA, the CDR3 is TGCGCCAGCAGCGATGTGGACCTCGAACCCCTCCACTTT.

This clonotype was recorded once. The junction departs from the called germline gene at one end, perhaps through a read error. The V and J genes are TRBV6-5 and TRBJ2-5; a possible D gene is TRBD2 (6 bases). Germline V lookup: CDR1 MNHEY, CDR2 SVGAGI. The CDR3 is 15 amino acids. CDR3 loop: CASSSGRGNRETRYF. Written as DNA, the CDR3 is TGTGCCAGCAGTTCGGGGCGAGGGAATCGGGAGACCCGGTACTTC.

Notes on this clonotype: The junction does not match germline at one end; this may be a read error. The chain employs TRBV7-7 and TRBJ1-4, with D unresolved. CDR1 is SSHAT, CDR2 FNYEAQ, per germline (reference sequence). The CDR3 consists of 15 residues. CDR3 coding DNA: TGTGCTAGCAGCTTGACCGCCCCGGTGGCTGGAAAACTGTTTTTT. Its translation is CASSLTAPVAGKLFF.

In DNA form, the CDR3 reads TGTGCCAGCAGCTTAGGAGCGCGTATGGCTGGAAACACCATATATTTT. Its translation is CASSLGARMAGNTIYF. The chain employs TRBV7-9 and TRBJ1-3; D is unresolved. Trimming shortened V by 1 base and J by 2 bases, and 12 bases separated the two germline ends. The CDR3 covers 16 residues. The germline gives CDR1 SEHNR, CDR2 FQNEAQ (reference sequence).

The chain recombines TRBV7-9 with TRBJ1-6; D gene uncertain. Trimming removed 5 bases from V and 9 bases from J, with 14 bases in between. The CDR3 is 14 residues long. Germline loops: CDR1 SEHNR, CDR2 FQNEAQ (reference sequence). CDR3 DNA sequence: TGTGCCAGCAGCGGAGTAACAGCGGGTTCACCCCTCCACTTT. Translating gives CASSGVTAGSPLHF.

This clonotype was observed a few times. The chain links TRBV20-1 to TRBJ2-7; 11 bases agree with TRBD1. The CDR3 covers 13 residues. Unmatched junction bases numbered 3, after V lost 4 bases and J lost 4 bases. Germline loops: CDR1 DFQATT, CDR2 SNEGSKA (reference sequence). CDR3 coding DNA: TGCAGTGCTACGGACAGGGGGCTTTACGAGCAGTACTTC. Encoded protein: CSATDRGLYEQYF.

The rearrangement links TRBV29-1 to TRBJ1-2; D is uncertain. In germline, CDR1 is SQVTM, CDR2 ANQGSEA. The CDR3 runs to 10 residues. V was shortened by 4 bases and J by 2 bases, with 2 bases between the two germline ends. The CDR3 nucleotides read TGCAGCGTTGTCAACTATGGCTACACCTTC. Translating it yields CSVVNYGYTF. Based on the CDR3 plus reference TRBV29-1 and TRBJ1-2, the full variable domain is SAVISQKPSRDICQRGTSLTIQCQVDSQVTMMFWYRQQPGQSLTLIATANQGSEATYESGFVIDKFPISRPNLTFSTLTVSNMSPEDSSIYLCSVVNYGYTFGSGTRLTVV.